Listed here are 10 T cell receptor beta chains from one sample, sequenced in a study of shared clonotypes between healthy human individuals. Using immunoSEQ multiplex PCR, the repertoire was profiled, and TCRdb retains in-frame clones only, with some absent. The repertoire has about 1,500,000 clones, roughly 96% of them found once; the top ten carry more than 0.9%. The sample taken for sequencing was naive CD4+ T cells sorted from blood. Stated subset: CD45RA+ positively selected. Receptors originate from a man between 25 and 39 years old in good health.

This chain links TRBV11-3 with TRBJ2-7; 7 bases line up with TRBD2. This CDR3 contains 14 residues. In germline, CDR1 is SGHNT, CDR2 YENEEA. Trimming removed 4 bases from V and 5 bases from J; junction bases left unmatched: 8. The CDR3 sequence: CASSSTGGLDEQYF. CDR3 nucleotides: TGTGCCAGCAGCTCGACGGGGGGATTGGACGAGCAGTACTTC.

The chain employs TRBV7-9 and TRBJ2-1; TRBD2 matches at 7 bases. This CDR3 has 16 residues. CDR1 and CDR2 (germline): SEHNR, FQNEAQ (reference sequence). V shed 3 bases and J 0 bases; nucleotides not matched to a gene: 5. Written as DNA, the CDR3 is TGTGCCAGCAGCTTTATAGCGGGCCGCTCCTACAATGAGCAGTTCTTC. Protein: CASSFIAGRSYNEQFF.

The chain employs TRBV2 and TRBJ2-7; possible D gene TRBD2, 6 bases. Per the germline V gene, CDR1 is SNHLY and CDR2 is FYNNEI. Trimming took 11 bases from V and 1 from J, leaving 15 bases between them. The CDR3 spans 13 residues. DNA for the CDR3: TGTGCCGGTTCAACTGGGGGGTCCTACGAGCAGTACTTC. The encoded protein is CAGSTGGSYEQYF.

The genes are TRBV27 and TRBJ2-1; the match to TRBD2 covers 11 bases. Germline values: CDR1 MNHEY, CDR2 SMNVEV (reference sequence). V trimming: 1 base; J trimming: 7 bases; junction bases outside the gene matches: 9. The CDR3 length is 17 residues. The CDR3 sequence: CASSLLIGTSGSNEQFF. In DNA form, the CDR3 reads TGTGCCAGCAGTTTATTAATCGGGACTAGCGGTTCAAATGAGCAGTTCTTC.

V and J are TRBV7-8 and TRBJ1-4; perhaps TRBD1 as D (5 bases). V lost 6 bases and J lost 8, with 16 bases in between. Germline CDR1 reads SGHVS; CDR2 reads FQNEAQ. The CDR3 has 14 residues. Here the CDR3 DNA reads TGTGCCAGCAGGCCAGGGATAGCTGGAGAAAAACTGTTTTTT. Translating gives CASRPGIAGEKLFF.

On this clone: The sample contains more than one DNA sequence encoding this CDR3. The chain carries TRBV11-3 and TRBJ2-1, with TRBD1 matching over 9 bases. In germline, CDR1 is SGHNT, CDR2 YENEEA. J lost 4 bases, V lost 5 bases, and 6 bases had no gene match. The CDR3 is made up of 15 amino acids. The CDR3 region has the DNA TGTGCCAGCAGCCCGCCGGGACAGGGATACAATGAGCAGTTCTTC. It yields the protein CASSPPGQGYNEQFF.

About this clone: Other DNA sequences in the sample encode the same CDR3. The rearrangement joins TRBV5-1 to TRBJ2-3; D remains ambiguous. Germline lookup yields CDR1 SGHRS and CDR2 YFSETQ. The V end lost 4 bases, the J end lost 5 bases, and 8 bases lay between the germline ends. The CDR3 has 12 residues. CDR3 sequence (DNA): TGCGCCAGCAGCCTAAAGGGAGATACGCAGTATTTT. Translated: CASSLKGDTQYF.

The chain links TRBV28 to TRBJ1-1, with TRBD1 matching over 8 bases. Germline CDR1 and CDR2: MDHEN and SYDVKM. V dropped 8 bases and J dropped 4; count of bases not matched to a gene: 6. This CDR3 is built from 13 residues. In DNA form, the CDR3 reads TGTGCCAGCCACCAAACAGGGGGCACTGAAGCTTTCTTT. Translated: CASHQTGGTEAFF.

The chain uses TRBV2 and TRBJ2-7; 7 bases fit TRBD1. Germline V gene sequence: CDR1 SNHLY, CDR2 FYNNEI. The V gene end was trimmed by 2 bases and the J gene end by 0 bases; junction bases not matched to a gene: 10. This CDR3 has 17 amino acids. CDR3 nucleotides: TGTGCCAGCAGTGAAAGAGGAGGACAGGCAGACTCCTACGAGCAGTACTTC. As protein: CASSERGGQADSYEQYF.

This sequence joins TRBV9 and TRBJ2-7; no firm D call. Germline CDR1 and CDR2: SGDLS and YYNGEE. The CDR3 extends over 13 amino acids. V was pared by 2 bases and J by 5 bases, with 11 bases between. The CDR3 sequence: CASSVGLPDEQYF. CDR3 coding DNA: TGTGCCAGCAGCGTTGGCCTACCGGACGAGCAGTACTTC. Using reference TRBV9 and TRBJ2-7 for the parts outside the CDR3, the full variable domain is DSGVTQTPKHLITATGQRVTLRCSPRSGDLSVYWYQQSLDQGLQFLIQYYNGEERAKGNILERFSAQQFPDLHSELNLSSLELGDSALYFCASSVGLPDEQYFGPGTRLTVT.